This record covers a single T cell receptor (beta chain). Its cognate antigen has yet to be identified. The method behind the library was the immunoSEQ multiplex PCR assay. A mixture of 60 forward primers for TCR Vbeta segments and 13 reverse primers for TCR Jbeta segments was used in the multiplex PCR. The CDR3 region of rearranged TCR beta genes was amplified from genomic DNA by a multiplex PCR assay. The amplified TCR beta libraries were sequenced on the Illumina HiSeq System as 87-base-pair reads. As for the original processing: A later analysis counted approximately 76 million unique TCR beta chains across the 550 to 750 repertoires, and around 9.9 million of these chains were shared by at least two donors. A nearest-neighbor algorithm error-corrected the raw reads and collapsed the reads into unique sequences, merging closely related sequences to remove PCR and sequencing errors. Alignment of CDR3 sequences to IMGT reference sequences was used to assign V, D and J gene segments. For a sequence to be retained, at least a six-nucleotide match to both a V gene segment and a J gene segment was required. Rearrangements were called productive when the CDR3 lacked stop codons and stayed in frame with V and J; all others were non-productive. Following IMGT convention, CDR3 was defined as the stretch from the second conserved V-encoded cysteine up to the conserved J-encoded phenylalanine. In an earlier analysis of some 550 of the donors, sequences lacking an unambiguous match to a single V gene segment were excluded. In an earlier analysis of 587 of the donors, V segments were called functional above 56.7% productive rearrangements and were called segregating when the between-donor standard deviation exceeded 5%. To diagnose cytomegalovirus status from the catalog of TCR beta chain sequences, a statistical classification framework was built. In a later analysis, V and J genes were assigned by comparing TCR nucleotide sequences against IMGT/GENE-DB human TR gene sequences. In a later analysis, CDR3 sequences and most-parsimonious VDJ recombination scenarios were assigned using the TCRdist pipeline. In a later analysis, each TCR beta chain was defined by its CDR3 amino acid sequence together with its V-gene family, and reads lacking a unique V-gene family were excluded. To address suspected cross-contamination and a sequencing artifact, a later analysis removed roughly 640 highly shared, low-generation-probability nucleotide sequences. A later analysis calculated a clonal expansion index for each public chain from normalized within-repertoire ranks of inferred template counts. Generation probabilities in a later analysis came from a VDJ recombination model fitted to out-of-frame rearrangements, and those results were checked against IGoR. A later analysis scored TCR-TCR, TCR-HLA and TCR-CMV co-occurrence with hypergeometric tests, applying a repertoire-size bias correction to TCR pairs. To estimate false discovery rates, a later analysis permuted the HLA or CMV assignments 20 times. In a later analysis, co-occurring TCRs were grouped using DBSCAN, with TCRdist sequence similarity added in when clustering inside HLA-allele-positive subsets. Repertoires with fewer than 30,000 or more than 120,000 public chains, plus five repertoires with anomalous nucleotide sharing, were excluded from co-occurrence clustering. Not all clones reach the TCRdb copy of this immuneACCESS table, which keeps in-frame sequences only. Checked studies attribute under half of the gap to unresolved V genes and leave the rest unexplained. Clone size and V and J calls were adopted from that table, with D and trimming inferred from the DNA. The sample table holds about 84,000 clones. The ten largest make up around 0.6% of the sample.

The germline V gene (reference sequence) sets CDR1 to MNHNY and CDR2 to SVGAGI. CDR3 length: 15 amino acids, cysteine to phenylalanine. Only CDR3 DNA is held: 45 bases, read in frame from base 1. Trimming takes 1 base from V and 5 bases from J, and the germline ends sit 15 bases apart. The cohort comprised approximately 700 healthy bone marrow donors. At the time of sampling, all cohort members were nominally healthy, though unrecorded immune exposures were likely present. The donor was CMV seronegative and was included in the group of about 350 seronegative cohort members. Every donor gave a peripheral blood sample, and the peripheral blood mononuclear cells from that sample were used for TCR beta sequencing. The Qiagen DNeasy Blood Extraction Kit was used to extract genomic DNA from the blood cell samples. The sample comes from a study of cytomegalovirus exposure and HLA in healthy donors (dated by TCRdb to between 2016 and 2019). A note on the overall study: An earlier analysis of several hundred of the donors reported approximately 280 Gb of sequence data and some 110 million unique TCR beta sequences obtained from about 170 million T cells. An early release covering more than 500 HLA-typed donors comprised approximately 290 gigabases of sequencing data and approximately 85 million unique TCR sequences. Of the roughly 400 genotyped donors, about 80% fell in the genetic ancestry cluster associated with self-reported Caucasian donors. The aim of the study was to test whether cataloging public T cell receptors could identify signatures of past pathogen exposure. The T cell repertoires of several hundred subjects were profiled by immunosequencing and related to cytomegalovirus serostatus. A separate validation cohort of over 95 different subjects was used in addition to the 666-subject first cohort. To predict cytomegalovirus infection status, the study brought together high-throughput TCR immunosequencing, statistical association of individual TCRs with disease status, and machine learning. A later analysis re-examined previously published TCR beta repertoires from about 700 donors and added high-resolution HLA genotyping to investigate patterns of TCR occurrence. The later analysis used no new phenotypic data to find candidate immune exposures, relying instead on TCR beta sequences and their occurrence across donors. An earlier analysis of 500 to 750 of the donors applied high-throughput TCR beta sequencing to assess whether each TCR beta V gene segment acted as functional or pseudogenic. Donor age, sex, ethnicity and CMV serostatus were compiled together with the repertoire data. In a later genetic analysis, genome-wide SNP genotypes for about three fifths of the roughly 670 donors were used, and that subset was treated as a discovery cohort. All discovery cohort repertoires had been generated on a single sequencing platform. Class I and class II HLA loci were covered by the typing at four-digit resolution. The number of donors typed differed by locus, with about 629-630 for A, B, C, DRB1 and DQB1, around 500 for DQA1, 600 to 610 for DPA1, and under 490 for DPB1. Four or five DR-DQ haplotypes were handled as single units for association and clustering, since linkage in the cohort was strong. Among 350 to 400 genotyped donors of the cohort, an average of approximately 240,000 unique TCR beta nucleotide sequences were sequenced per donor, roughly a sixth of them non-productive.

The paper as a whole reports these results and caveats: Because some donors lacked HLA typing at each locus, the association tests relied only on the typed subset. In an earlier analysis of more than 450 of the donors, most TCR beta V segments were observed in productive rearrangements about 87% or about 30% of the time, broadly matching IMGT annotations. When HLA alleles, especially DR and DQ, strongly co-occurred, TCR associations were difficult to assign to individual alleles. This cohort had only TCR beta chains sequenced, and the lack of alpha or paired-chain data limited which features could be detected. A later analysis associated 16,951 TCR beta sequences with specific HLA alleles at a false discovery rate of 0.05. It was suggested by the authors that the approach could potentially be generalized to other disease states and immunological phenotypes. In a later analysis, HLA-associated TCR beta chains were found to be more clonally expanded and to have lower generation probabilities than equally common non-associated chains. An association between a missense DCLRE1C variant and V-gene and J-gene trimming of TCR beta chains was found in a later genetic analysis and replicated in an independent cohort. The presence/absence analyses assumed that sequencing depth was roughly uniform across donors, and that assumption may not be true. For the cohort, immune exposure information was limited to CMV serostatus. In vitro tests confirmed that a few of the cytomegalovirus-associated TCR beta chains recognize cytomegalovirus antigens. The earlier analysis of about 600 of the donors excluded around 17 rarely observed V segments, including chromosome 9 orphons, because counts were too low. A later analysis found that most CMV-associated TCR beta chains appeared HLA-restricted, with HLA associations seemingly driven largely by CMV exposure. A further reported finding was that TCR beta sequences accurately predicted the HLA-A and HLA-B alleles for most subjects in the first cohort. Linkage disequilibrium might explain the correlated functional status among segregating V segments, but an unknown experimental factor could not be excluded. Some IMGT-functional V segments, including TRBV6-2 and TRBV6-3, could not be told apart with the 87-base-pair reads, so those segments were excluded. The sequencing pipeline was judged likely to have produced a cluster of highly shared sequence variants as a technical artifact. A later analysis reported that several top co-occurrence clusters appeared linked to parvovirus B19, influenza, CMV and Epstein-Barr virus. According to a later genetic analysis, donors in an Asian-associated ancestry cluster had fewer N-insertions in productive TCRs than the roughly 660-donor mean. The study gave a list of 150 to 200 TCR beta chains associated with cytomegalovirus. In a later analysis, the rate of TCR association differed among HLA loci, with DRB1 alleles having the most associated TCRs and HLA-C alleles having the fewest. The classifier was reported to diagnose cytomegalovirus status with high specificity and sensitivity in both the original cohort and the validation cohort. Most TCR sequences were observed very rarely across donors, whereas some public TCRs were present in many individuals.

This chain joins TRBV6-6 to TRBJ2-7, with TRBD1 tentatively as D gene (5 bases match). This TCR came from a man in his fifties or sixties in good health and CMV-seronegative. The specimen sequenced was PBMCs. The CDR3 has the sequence CASSYLGRAGDEQYF. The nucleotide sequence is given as TGTGCCAGCAGTTACTTGGGCAGGGCTGGTGACGAGCAGTACTTC.